This T cell receptor (beta chain) was retrieved from a study of shared clonotypes between healthy human individuals. Naive-designated CD8 cells lacked CD45RO, were positively enriched for CCR7, and omitted terminally differentiated effector memory CD45RA+ cells. CDR1 and CDR2 (germline): LNHNV, YYDKDF (reference sequence). CDR3 length: 14 residues. The V segment lost 5 bases and the J segment 4 bases; nucleotides outside the gene matches: 7. Notes on this clone: Its matching antigen is unknown.

The repertoire was sequenced with immunoSEQ multiplex PCR; TCRdb's copy has only in-frame clones and lacks some. The sample has approximately 1.9 million clones, just under 95% seen once. Overall study results and limits: It was only blood that was sampled, and tissue repertoires likely differ.

This receptor was identified in a man between 18 and 29 years old in good health. Some clones in this sample may be carry-over from other donors' samples. The chain employs TRBV15 and TRBJ1-1, with 7 bases that match TRBD1. The sample comprised naive CD8+ T cells from PBMCs. The chain's CDR3 is CATSAYRGGTEAFF. CDR3 sequence (DNA): TGTGCCACCAGCGCCTACAGGGGCGGCACTGAAGCTTTCTTT.